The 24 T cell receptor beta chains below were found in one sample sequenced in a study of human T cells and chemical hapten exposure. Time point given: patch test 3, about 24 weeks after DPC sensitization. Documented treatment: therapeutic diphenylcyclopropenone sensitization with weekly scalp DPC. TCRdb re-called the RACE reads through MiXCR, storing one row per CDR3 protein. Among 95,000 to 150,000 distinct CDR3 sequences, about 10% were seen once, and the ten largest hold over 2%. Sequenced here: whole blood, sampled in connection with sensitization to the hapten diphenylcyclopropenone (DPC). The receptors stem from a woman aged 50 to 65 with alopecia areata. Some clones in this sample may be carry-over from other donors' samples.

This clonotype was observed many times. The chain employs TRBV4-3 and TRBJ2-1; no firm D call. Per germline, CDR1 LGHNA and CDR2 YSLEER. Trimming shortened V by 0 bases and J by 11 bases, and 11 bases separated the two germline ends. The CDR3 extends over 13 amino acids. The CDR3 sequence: CASSQDPNGQQFF. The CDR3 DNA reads TGCGCCAGCAGCCAAGATCCAAACGGGCAGCAGTTCTTC.

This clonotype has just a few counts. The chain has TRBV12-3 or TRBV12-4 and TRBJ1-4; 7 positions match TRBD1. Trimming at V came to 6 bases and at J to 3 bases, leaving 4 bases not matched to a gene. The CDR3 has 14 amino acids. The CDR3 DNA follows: TGTGCCAGCAGGCCGACAGGGTCTAATGAAAAACTGTTTTTT. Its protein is CASRPTGSNEKLFF.

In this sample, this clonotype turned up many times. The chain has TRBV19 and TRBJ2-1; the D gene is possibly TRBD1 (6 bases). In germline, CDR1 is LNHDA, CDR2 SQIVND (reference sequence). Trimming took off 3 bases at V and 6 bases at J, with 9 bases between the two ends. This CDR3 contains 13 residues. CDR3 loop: CASSILGGNEQFF. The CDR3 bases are TGTGCCAGTAGTATCCTAGGGGGCAATGAGCAGTTCTTC.

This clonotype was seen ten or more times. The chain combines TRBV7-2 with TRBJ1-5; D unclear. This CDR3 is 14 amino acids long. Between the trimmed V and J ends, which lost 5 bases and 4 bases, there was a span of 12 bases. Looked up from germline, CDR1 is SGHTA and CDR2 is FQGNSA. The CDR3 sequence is CASSLGSINQPQHF. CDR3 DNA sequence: TGTGCCAGCAGCCTGGGGTCTATTAATCAGCCCCAGCATTTT.

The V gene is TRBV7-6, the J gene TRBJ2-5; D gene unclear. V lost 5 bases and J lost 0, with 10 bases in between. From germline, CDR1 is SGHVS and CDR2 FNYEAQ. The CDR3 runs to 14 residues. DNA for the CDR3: TGTGCCAGCAGCCGGCGTGGCTACCAAGAGACCCAGTACTTC. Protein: CASSRRGYQETQYF.

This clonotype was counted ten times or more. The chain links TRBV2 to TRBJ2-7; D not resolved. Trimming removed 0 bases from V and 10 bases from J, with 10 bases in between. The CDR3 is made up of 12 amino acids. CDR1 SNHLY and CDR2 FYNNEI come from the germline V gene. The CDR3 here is CASSEALWQQYF. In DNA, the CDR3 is TGTGCCAGCAGTGAAGCGCTTTGGCAACAGTACTTC.

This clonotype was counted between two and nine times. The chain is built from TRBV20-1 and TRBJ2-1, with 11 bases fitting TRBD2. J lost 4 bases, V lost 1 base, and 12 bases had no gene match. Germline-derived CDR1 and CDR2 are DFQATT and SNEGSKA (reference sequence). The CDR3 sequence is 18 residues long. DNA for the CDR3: TGCAGTGCTAGAGCCCAGACGGTTAGCGGGAGGGTGTACAATGAGCAGTTCTTC. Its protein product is CSARAQTVSGRVYNEQFF.

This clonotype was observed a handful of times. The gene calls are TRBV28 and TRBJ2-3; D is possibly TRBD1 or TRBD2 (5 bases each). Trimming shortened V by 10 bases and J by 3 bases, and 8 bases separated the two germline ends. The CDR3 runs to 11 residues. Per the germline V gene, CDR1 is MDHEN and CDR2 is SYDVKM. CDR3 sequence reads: CATEGTDTQYF. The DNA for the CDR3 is TGTGCCACTGAGGGGACAGATACGCAGTATTTT.

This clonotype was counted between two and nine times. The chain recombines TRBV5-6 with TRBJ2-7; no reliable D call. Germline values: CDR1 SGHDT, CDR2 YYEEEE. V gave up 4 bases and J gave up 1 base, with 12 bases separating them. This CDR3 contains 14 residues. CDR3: CASSLTLDSYEQYF. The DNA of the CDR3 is TGTGCCAGCAGCCTGACCCTGGATTCCTACGAGCAGTACTTC.

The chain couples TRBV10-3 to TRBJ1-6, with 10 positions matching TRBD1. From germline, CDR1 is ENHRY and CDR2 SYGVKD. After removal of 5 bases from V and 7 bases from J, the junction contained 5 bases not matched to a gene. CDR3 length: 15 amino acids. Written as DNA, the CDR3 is TGTGCCATCAGTAACCCGGGACAGGGGAATTCACCCCTCCACTTT. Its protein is CAISNPGQGNSPLHF.

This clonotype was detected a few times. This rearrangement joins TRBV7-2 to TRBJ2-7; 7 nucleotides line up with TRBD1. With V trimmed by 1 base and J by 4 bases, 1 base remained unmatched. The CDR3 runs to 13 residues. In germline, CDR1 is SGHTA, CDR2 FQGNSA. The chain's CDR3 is CASSLEQGYEQYF. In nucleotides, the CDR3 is TGTGCCAGCAGCTTAGAACAGGGGTACGAGCAGTACTTC.

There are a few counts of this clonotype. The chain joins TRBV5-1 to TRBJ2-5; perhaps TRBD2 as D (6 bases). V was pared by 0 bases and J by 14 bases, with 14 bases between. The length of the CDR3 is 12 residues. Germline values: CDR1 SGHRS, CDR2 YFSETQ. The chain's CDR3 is CASSLDAGTRYF. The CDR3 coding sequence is TGCGCCAGCAGCTTGGACGCCGGGACTCGCTACTTC. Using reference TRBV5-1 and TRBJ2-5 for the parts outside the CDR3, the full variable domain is KAGVTQTPRYLIKTRGQQVTLSCSPISGHRSVSWYQQTPGQGLQFLFEYFSETQRNKGNFPGRFSGRQFSNSRSEMNVSTLELGDSALYLCASSLDAGTRYFGPGTRLLVL.

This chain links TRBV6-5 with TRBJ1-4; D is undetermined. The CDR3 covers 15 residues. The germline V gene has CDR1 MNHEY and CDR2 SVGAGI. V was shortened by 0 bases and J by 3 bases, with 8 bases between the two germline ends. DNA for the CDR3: TGTGCCAGCAGTTACTCCGGGCCCTCTAATGAAAAACTGTTTTTT. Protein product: CASSYSGPSNEKLFF.

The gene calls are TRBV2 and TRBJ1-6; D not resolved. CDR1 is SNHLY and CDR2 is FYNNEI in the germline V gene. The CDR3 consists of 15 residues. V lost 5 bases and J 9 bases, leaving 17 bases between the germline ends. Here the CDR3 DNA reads TGTGCCAGCAGTTCCGGACCTGCGGACCTTTCACCCCTCCACTTT. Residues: CASSSGPADLSPLHF. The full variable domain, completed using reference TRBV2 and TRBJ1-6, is EPEVTQTPSHQVTQMGQEVILRCVPISNHLYFYWYRQILGQKVEFLVSFYNNEISEKSEIFDDQFSVERPDGSNFTLKIRSTKLEDSAMYFCASSSGPADLSPLHFGNGTRLTVT.

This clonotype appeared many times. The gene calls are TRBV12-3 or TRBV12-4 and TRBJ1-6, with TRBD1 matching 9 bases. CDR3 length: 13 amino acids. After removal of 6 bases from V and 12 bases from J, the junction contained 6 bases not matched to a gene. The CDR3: CASSETGGRPLHF. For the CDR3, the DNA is TGTGCCAGCAGCGAGACAGGGGGGAGACCCCTCCACTTT.

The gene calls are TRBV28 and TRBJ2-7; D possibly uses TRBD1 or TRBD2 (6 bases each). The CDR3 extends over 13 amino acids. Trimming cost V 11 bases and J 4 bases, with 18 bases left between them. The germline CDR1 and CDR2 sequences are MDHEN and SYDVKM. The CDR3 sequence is CAATKRGAYEQYF. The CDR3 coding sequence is TGTGCCGCGACAAAAAGGGGGGCGTACGAGCAGTACTTC.

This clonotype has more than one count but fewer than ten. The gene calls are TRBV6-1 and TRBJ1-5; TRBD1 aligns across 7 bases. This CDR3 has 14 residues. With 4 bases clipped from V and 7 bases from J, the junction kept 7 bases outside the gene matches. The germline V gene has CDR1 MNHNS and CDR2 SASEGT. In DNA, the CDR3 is TGTGCCAGCAGTGGAAGGACAGGCGAACAGCCCCAGCATTTT. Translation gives CASSGRTGEQPQHF.

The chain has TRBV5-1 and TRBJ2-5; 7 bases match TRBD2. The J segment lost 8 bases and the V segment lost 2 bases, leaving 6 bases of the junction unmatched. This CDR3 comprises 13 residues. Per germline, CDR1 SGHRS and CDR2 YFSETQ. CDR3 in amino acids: CASSLSRESTQYF. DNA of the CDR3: TGCGCCAGCAGCTTATCGCGGGAGTCAACCCAGTACTTC.

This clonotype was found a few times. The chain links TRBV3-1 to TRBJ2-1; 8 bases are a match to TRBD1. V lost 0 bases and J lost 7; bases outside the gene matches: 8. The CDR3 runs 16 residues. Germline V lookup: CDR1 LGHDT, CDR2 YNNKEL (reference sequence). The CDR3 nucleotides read TGTGCCAGCAGCCAAGAGGACAGGGCACAGAAAAATGAGCAGTTCTTC. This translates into CASSQEDRAQKNEQFF.

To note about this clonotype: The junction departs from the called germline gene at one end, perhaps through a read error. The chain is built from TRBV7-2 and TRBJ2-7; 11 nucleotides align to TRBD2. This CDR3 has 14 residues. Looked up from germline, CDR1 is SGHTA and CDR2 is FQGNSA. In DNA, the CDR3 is TGTGCCAGCAGCCTAGCGGGAGGAGACTACGAGCAGTACTTC. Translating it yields CASSLAGGDYEQYF.

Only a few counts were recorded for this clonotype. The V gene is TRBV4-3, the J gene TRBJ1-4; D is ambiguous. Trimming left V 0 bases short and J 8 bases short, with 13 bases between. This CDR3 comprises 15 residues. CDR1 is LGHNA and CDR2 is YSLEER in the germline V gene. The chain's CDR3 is CASSQETGSWEKLFF. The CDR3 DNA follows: TGCGCCAGCAGCCAAGAGACCGGGTCTTGGGAAAAACTGTTTTTT.

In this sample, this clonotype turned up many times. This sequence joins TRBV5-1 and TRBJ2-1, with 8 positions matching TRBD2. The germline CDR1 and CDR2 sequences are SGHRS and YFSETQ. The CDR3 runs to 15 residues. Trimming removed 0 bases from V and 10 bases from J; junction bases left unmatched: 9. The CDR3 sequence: CASSLGAGVAEEQFF. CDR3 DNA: TGCGCCAGCAGCTTGGGAGCGGGAGTCGCGGAAGAGCAGTTCTTC.

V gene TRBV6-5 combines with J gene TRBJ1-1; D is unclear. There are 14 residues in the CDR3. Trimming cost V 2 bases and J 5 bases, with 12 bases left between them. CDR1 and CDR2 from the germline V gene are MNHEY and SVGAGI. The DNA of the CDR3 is TGTGCCAGCAGTTACGGACTCGGGATAACTGAAGCTTTCTTT. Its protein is CASSYGLGITEAFF.

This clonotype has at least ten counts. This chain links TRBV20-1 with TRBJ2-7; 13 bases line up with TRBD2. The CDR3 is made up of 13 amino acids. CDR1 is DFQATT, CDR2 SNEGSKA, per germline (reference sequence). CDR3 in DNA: TGCAGCGCACGAGGACTAGCGGGGGACGAGCAGTACTTC. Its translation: CSARGLAGDEQYF.